This T cell receptor (beta chain) stems from a study of T cell repertoires in cytomegalovirus infection. Whole-study context: Matching HLA type and CMV infection were both indicated by public TCR beta signatures. Overall study results and limits: HLA-C-restricted CMV clonotypes gave the most frequent clonotype in two of eight donors.

The CDR3 is made up of 18 amino acids. The V gene's germline CDR1 is MGHRA and CDR2 YSYEKL. With 3 bases removed from V and 0 bases from J, the gap between germline ends came to 18 bases. Each CDR3 protein gets one entry after TCRdb re-called the reads with MiXCR. The sample gives about 52,000 distinct CDR3 sequences, around 19% of which show up once; about 80% is in the top ten. Concerning this clonotype: Its target is not known.

The sequencing here drew on CD8+ T cells from cultured PBMCs, taken from culture after CMV antigen stimulation. The V gene is TRBV4-1, the J gene TRBJ2-1; D is uncertain. The clonotype originates from a human donor in good health (CMV status not recorded). Some clones in this sample may be carry-over from other donors' samples. The CDR3 nucleotides read TGCGCCAGCAGCCAGCTCCTTGCCCCCGCGAGCTCCTACAATGAGCAGTTCTTC. Translation: CASSQLLAPASSYNEQFF.